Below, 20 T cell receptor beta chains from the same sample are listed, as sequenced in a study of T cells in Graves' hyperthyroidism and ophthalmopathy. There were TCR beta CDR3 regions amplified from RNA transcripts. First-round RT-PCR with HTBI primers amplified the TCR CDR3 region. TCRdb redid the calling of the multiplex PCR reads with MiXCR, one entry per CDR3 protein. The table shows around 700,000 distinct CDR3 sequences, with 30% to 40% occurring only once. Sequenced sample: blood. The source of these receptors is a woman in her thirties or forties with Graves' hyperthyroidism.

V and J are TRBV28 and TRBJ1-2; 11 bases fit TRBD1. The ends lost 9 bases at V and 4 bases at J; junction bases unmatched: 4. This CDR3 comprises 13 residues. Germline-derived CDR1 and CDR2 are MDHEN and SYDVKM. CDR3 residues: CASKDRGPYGYTF. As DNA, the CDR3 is TGTGCCAGTAAGGACAGGGGGCCCTATGGCTACACCTTC.

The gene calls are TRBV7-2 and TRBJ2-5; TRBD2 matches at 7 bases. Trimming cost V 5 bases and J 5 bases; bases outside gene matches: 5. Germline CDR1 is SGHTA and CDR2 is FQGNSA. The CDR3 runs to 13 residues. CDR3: CASSKAGIETQYF. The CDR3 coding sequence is TGTGCCAGCAGCAAAGCGGGAATTGAGACCCAGTACTTC.

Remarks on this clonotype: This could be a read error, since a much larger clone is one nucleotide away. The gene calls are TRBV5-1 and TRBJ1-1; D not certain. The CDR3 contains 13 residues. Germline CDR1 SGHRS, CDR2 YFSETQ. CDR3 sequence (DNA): TGCGCCAGCAGCGCCATGGGGTTGACTGGAGCTTTCTTT. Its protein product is CASSAMGLTGAFF.

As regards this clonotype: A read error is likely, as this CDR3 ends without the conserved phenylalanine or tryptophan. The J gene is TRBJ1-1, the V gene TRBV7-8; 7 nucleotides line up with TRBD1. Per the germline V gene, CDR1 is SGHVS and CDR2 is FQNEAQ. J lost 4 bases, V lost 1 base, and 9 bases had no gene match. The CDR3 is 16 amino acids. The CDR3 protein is CASSLVGTVRGTEAFL. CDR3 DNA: TGTGCCAGCAGCTTAGTTGGGACAGTACGGGGCACTGAAGCTTTCCTT.

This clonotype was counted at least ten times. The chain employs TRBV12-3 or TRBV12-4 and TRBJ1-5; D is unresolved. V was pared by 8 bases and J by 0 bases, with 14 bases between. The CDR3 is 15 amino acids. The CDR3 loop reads CASCTGDLSNQPQHF. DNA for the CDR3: TGTGCCAGCTGCACTGGGGATCTTAGCAATCAGCCCCAGCATTTT.

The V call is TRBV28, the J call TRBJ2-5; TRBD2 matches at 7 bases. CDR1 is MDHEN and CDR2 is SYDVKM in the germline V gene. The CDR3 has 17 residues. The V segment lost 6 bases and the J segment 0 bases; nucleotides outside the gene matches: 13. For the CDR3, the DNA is TGTGCCAGCAGGAGGACTAGTTGGGAAAAGTACCAAGAGACCCAGTACTTC. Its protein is CASRRTSWEKYQETQYF.

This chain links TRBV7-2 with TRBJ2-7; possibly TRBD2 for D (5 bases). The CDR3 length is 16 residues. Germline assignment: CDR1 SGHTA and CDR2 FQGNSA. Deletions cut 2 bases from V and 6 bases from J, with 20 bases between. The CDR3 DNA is TGTGCCAGCAGCTTAAAAACCGGGATTTTTCGGCCCGAGCAGTACTTC. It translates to CASSLKTGIFRPEQYF. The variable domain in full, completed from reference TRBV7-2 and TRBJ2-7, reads GAGVSQSPSNKVTEKGKDVELRCDPISGHTALYWYRQSLGQGLEFLIYFQGNSAPDKSGLPSDRFSAERTGGSVSTLTIQRTQQEDSAVYLCASSLKTGIFRPEQYFGPGTRLTVT.

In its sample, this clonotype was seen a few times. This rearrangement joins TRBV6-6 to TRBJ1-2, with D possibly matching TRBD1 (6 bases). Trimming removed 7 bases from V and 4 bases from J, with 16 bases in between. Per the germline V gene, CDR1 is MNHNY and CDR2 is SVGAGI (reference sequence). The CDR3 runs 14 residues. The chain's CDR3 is CASTTLGGGYGYTF. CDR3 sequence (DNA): TGTGCCAGCACCACCTTAGGGGGAGGCTATGGCTACACCTTC.

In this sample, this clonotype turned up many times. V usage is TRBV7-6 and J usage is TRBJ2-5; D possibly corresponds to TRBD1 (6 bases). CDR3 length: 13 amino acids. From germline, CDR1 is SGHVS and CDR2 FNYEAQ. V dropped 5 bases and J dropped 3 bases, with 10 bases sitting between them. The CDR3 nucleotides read TGTGCCAGCAGCGCGGCAGGGGAAGAGACCCAGTACTTC. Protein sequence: CASSAAGEETQYF.

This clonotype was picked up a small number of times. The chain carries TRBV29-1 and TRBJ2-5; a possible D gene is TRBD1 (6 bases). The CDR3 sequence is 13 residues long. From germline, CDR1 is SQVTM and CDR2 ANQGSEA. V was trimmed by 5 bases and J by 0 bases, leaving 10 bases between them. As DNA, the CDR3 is TGCAGCGTTCCCAGGGACAACCAAGAGACCCAGTACTTC. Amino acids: CSVPRDNQETQYF.

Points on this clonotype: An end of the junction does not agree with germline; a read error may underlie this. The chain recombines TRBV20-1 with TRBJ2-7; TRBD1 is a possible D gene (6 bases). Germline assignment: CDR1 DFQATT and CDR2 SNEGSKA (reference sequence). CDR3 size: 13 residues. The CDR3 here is CNASKIRGFEQYF. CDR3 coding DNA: TGCAATGCTAGCAAGATCAGGGGATTCGAGCAGTACTTC.

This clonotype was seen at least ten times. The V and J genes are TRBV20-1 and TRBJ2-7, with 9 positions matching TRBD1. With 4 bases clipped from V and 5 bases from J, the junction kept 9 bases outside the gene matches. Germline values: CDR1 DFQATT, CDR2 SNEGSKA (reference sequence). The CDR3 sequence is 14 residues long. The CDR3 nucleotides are TGCAGTGCTACGGGACAGGGAGATCTCGACGAGCAGTACTTC. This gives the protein CSATGQGDLDEQYF.

The CDR3 DNA is TGTGCCAGCAGCGCAGACTCGGGACCGCGAGAGACCCAGTACTTC. This codes for CASSADSGPRETQYF. The chain couples TRBV12-3 or TRBV12-4 to TRBJ2-5; D may be TRBD1 or TRBD2 (5 bases each). The V end lost 6 bases, the J end lost 4 bases, and 18 bases lay between the germline ends. This CDR3 is built from 15 residues.

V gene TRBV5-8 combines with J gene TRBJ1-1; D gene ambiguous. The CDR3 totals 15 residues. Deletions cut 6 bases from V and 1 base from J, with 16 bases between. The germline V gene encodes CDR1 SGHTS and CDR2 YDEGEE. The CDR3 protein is CASTFAMAGNTEAFF. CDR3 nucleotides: TGTGCCAGCACCTTCGCTATGGCGGGGAACACTGAAGCTTTCTTT.

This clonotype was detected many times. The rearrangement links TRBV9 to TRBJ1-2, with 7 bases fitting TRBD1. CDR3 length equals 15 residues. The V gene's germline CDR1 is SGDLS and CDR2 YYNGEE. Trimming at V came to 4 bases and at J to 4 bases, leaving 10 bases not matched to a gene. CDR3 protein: CASSPYSTGSYGYTF. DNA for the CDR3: TGTGCCAGCAGCCCATATTCGACAGGGAGCTATGGCTACACCTTC.

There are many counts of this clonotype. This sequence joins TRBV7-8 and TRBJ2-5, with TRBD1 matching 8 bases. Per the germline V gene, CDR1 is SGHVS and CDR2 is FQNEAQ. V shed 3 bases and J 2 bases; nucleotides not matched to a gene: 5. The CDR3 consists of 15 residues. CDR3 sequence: CASSLGQVIQETQYF. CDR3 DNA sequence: TGTGCCAGCAGCTTGGGACAGGTGATACAAGAGACCCAGTACTTC.

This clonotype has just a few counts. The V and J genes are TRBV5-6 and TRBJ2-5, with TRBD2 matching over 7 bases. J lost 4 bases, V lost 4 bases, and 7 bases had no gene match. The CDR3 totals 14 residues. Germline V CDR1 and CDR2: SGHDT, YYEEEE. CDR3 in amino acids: CASSRAGAGETQYF. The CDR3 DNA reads TGTGCCAGCAGCCGGGCGGGAGCGGGAGAGACCCAGTACTTC.

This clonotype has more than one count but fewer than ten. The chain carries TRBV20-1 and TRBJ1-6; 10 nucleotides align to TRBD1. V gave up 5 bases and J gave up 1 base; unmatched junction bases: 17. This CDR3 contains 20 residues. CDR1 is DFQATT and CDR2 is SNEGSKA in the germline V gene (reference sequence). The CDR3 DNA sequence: TGCAGTGCTTCGATCTTCCCGGGACAGGGGATAGGGTCCTATAATTCACCCCTCCACTTT. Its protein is CSASIFPGQGIGSYNSPLHF.

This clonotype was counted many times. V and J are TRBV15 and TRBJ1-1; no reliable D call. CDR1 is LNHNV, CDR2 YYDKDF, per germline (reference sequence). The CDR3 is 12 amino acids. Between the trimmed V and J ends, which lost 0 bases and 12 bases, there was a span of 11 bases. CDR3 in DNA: TGTGCCACCAGCAGAGATCCGGGGTGGTCTTTCTTT. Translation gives CATSRDPGWSFF.

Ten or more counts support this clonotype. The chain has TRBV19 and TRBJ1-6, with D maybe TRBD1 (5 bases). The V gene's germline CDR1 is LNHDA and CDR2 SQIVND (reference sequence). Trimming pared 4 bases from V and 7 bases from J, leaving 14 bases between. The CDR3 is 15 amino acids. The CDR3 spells CASSKGRGSNSPLHF. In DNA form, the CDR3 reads TGTGCCAGTAGTAAGGGGAGGGGAAGCAATTCACCCCTCCACTTT.